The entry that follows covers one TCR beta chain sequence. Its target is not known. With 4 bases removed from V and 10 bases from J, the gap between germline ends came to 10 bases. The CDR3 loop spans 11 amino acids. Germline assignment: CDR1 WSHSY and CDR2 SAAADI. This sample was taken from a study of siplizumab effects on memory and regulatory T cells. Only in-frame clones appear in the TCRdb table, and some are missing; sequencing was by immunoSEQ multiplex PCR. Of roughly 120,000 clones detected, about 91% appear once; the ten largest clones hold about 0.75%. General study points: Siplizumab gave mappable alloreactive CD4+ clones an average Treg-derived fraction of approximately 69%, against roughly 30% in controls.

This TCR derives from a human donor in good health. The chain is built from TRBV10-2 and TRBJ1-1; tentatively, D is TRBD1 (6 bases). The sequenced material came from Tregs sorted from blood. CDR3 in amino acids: CASSGTASAFF. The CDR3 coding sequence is TGCGCCAGCAGTGGGACAGCATCAGCTTTCTTT.